The 21 T cell receptor beta chains reported below all come from one sample, sequenced in a study of T cell responses to AZD1222 COVID-19 vaccine. Produced via immunoSEQ multiplex PCR; TCRdb's table is partial and in-frame only. The repertoire holds 130,000 or so clones, about 93% seen once, with roughly 7% in the top ten. Material: peripheral blood, obtained on day 0 of AZD1222 vaccination. All receptors come from an adult in good health.

V usage is TRBV5-4 and J usage is TRBJ2-1; 7 nucleotides agree with TRBD1. The CDR3 runs 16 residues. Germline CDR1 and CDR2: SGHNT and YYREEE (reference sequence). V shed 3 bases and J 2 bases; nucleotides not matched to a gene: 8. CDR3 in DNA: TGTGCCAGCAGCTCCGGGACAGACAATCCCTACAATGAGCAGTTCTTC. It translates to CASSSGTDNPYNEQFF.

This chain links TRBV4-2 with TRBJ1-5, with 8 positions matching TRBD1. The CDR3 spans 18 residues. CDR1 is LGHNA, CDR2 YNFKEQ, per germline. V was clipped by 1 base and J by 6 bases; unmatched bases: 14. The CDR3 here is CASSQATLGQGVPQPQHF. For the CDR3, the DNA is TGTGCCAGCAGCCAAGCTACCCTCGGACAGGGTGTTCCTCAGCCCCAGCATTTT.

This clone was seen a handful of times. The chain combines TRBV2 with TRBJ2-7; D is unresolved. V dropped 8 bases and J dropped 2 bases, with 4 bases sitting between them. The V gene's germline CDR1 is SNHLY and CDR2 FYNNEI. The CDR3 runs 10 residues. The CDR3 DNA reads as TGTGCCAGCTACACCTACGAGCAGTACTTC. Translated: CASYTYEQYF.

The CDR3 sequence is CASSPWAGVNLAGNTIYF. Written as DNA, the CDR3 is TGCGCCAGCAGCCCCTGGGCGGGCGTTAATCTAGCTGGAAACACCATATATTTT. This chain joins TRBV4-1 and TRBJ1-3; D gene uncertain. This CDR3 has 18 amino acids. The V gene's germline CDR1 is MGHRA and CDR2 YSYEKL. V was pared by 4 bases and J by 2 bases, with 21 bases between.

The chain joins TRBV14 to TRBJ2-5, with D possibly TRBD1 on 5 matching bases. Germline V CDR1 and CDR2: SGHDN, FVKESK. V lost 10 bases and J lost 9, with 18 bases in between. The CDR3 spans 12 residues. The CDR3 loop reads CATAASGNAQYF. The CDR3 nucleotides read TGTGCCACCGCCGCTTCAGGGAATGCCCAGTACTTC.

V and J are TRBV15 and TRBJ2-1; 11 positions agree with TRBD2. V was clipped by 10 bases and J by 0 bases; unmatched bases: 11. CDR3 length: 17 residues. Germline V CDR1 and CDR2: LNHNV, YYDKDF (reference sequence). The CDR3 region is CAIALQGLAASYNEQFF. The CDR3 DNA sequence: TGTGCCATCGCCCTCCAGGGACTAGCGGCCTCCTACAATGAGCAGTTCTTC.

The chain uses TRBV7-9 and TRBJ2-5; D is uncertain. V shed 9 bases and J shed 0 bases, with 14 bases lying between them. The length of the CDR3 is 14 residues. Germline CDR1 SEHNR, CDR2 FQNEAQ (reference sequence). This CDR3 reads CARGWATYQETQYF. For the CDR3, the DNA is TGTGCCAGGGGGTGGGCTACGTACCAAGAGACCCAGTACTTC.

V gene TRBV7-6 combines with J gene TRBJ2-3; 8 bases are a match to TRBD1. CDR1 is SGHVS, CDR2 FNYEAQ, per germline. The CDR3 length is 15 residues. V gave up 2 bases and J gave up 6 bases; unmatched junction bases: 7. CDR3 sequence: CASSLMGTGSDTQYF. CDR3 DNA sequence: TGTGCCAGCAGCTTAATGGGGACAGGCTCCGATACGCAGTATTTT.

This chain joins TRBV29-1 and TRBJ2-5; D gene unclear. Trimming stripped 4 bases from V and 1 base from J, with 13 bases between. The CDR3 is 14 residues long. Germline CDR1 and CDR2: SQVTM and ANQGSEA. CDR3 sequence: CSVVWRHVQETQYF. DNA of the CDR3: TGCAGCGTTGTTTGGCGGCACGTCCAAGAGACCCAGTACTTC. Full variable domain (missing parts from reference TRBV29-1 and TRBJ2-5): SAVISQKPSRDICQRGTSLTIQCQVDSQVTMMFWYRQQPGQSLTLIATANQGSEATYESGFVIDKFPISRPNLTFSTLTVSNMSPEDSSIYLCSVVWRHVQETQYFGPGTRLLVL.

The gene calls are TRBV28 and TRBJ2-3, with no clear D. Trimming cost V 5 bases and J 3 bases, with 21 bases left between them. The CDR3 sequence is 17 residues long. CDR1 and CDR2 (germline): MDHEN, SYDVKM. CDR3 region: CASSPRTRSGYTDTQYF. CDR3 nucleotide sequence: TGTGCCAGCAGTCCCCGGACCCGCTCTGGGTATACAGATACGCAGTATTTT.

The gene calls are TRBV18 and TRBJ2-1; possibly TRBD1 for D (5 bases). The V gene lost 3 bases and the J gene lost 3 bases, with 18 bases spanning the gap. The CDR3 runs 17 residues. Looked up from germline, CDR1 is KGHSH and CDR2 is LQKENI. The CDR3 DNA reads TGTGCCAGCTCACCCCCAGGGCGATTAGTACTCTACAATGAGCAGTTCTTC. The encoded protein is CASSPPGRLVLYNEQFF.

The chain joins TRBV6-1 to TRBJ1-2; 9 nucleotides match TRBD1. CDR1 is MNHNS and CDR2 is SASEGT in the germline V gene. V shed 3 bases and J 0 bases; nucleotides not matched to a gene: 2. The CDR3 is 15 residues long. The CDR3 sequence is CASSEDRGANYGYTF. CDR3 DNA sequence: TGTGCCAGCAGTGAGGACAGGGGAGCTAACTATGGCTACACCTTC.

The chain combines TRBV9 with TRBJ1-2, with 8 bases fitting TRBD1. This CDR3 is built from 15 residues. The ends lost 4 bases at V and 1 base at J; junction bases unmatched: 6. Germline V gives CDR1 SGDLS, CDR2 YYNGEE. DNA of the CDR3: TGTGCCAGCAGCCCCTCAGGGGGCCATAACTATGGCTACACCTTC. Its translation: CASSPSGGHNYGYTF.

The chain couples TRBV6-5 to TRBJ1-3; D possibly corresponds to TRBD1 (5 bases). From germline, CDR1 is MNHEY and CDR2 SVGAGI. V was pared by 5 bases and J by 2 bases, with 10 bases between. The length of the CDR3 is 14 residues. The CDR3 nucleotides are TGTGCCAGCAGTCCCCGGGGGGCTGGAAACACCATATATTTT. It translates to CASSPRGAGNTIYF.

This clone has a single count. The chain carries TRBV6-6 and TRBJ2-2, with TRBD2 matching 7 bases. The ends lost 6 bases at V and 6 bases at J; junction bases unmatched: 13. The CDR3 contains 16 residues. Germline loops: CDR1 MNHNY, CDR2 SVGAGI (reference sequence). The CDR3 spells CASSDPTSSWAGELFF. For the CDR3, the DNA is TGTGCCAGCAGCGACCCGACTAGCTCTTGGGCCGGGGAGCTGTTTTTT.

The chain combines TRBV29-1 with TRBJ2-7; D might be TRBD1 (5 bases). Germline CDR1 and CDR2: SQVTM and ANQGSEA. This CDR3 is built from 13 residues. V lost 6 bases and J 0 bases, leaving 12 bases between the germline ends. The DNA for the CDR3 is TGCAGCGTCTGGGGCGGTAACTCCTACGAGCAGTACTTC. It translates to CSVWGGNSYEQYF.

This chain joins TRBV5-1 and TRBJ2-1; TRBD2 agrees at 10 bases. V shed 4 bases, J shed 7 bases, and the junction held 14 bases outside the gene matches. The CDR3 is 17 amino acids. Germline values: CDR1 SGHRS, CDR2 YFSETQ. The CDR3 here is CASSGGGLAGAKNEQFF. The CDR3 region has the DNA TGCGCCAGCAGCGGCGGGGGGCTAGCGGGAGCCAAGAATGAGCAGTTCTTC.

The chain has TRBV5-1 and TRBJ2-2; TRBD1 matches 7 bases. With 0 bases clipped from V and 0 bases from J, the junction kept 5 bases outside the gene matches. The CDR3 extends over 17 amino acids. The germline V gene has CDR1 SGHRS and CDR2 YFSETQ. As DNA, the CDR3 is TGCGCCAGCAGCTTGGGACAGGGAAGGGCGAACACCGGGGAGCTGTTTTTT. As protein: CASSLGQGRANTGELFF.

The chain has TRBV6-5 and TRBJ1-3; possibly TRBD1 for D (6 bases). The CDR3 spans 15 residues. Between the trimmed V and J ends, which lost 0 bases and 4 bases, there was a span of 10 bases. Per germline, CDR1 MNHEY and CDR2 SVGAGI. CDR3 nucleotides: TGTGCCAGCAGTTACTCAGGGGGGGCGGGAAACACCATATATTTT. Residues: CASSYSGGAGNTIYF.

The J gene is TRBJ1-2, the V gene TRBV28; a possible D gene is TRBD1 (6 bases). This CDR3 is built from 16 residues. The V end was cut by 6 bases, the J end by 3 bases, with 20 bases between. Germline-derived CDR1 and CDR2 are MDHEN and SYDVKM. The DNA of the CDR3 is TGTGCCAGCAGCCCTATCCCCGGCAGGGGTGACTATGGCTACACCTTC. The encoded protein is CASSPIPGRGDYGYTF.

Only one count was recorded for this clone. The V and J genes are TRBV28 and TRBJ2-7; 10 nucleotides agree with TRBD2. The V segment lost 2 bases and the J segment 4 bases; nucleotides outside the gene matches: 2. The CDR3 runs 14 residues. Germline V gene sequence: CDR1 MDHEN, CDR2 SYDVKM. CDR3 residues: CASSLGLAVYEQYF. Here the CDR3 DNA reads TGTGCCAGCAGTTTAGGACTAGCGGTATACGAGCAGTACTTC.